A selection of T cell receptor beta chains follows, all from one sample in a study of T cell responses to AZD1222 COVID-19 vaccine. Clones were sequenced by immunoSEQ multiplex PCR, and TCRdb holds only the in-frame ones, with some missing. This table holds roughly 130,000 clones, approximately 85% found once. The specimen comprised peripheral blood, sampled on day 0 of AZD1222 vaccination. The receptors were sampled from an adult in good health. Each CDR3 is given with its conserved first and last residue. The D gene is left open where the match is weak. Rows give clone size only sometimes, using once, few, many, or a class for an expanded clone.

j_gene: TRBJ1-3; d_gene: .; abundance: .; v_gene: TRBV30; CDR3aa: CALFQGGSGNTIYF; CDR3nt: TGTGCCTTATTTCAAGGGGGCTCTGGAAACACCATATATTTT
j_gene: TRBJ1-2; d_gene: .; abundance: .; v_gene: TRBV7-2; CDR3aa: CASSASYGPSYGYTF; CDR3nt: TGTGCCAGCAGCGCCTCCTACGGCCCCTCCTATGGCTACACCTTC
j_gene: TRBJ1-2; d_gene: .; abundance: .; v_gene: TRBV3-1/TRBV3-2; CDR3aa: CASSPTQGTYGYTF; CDR3nt: TGTGCCAGCAGCCCAACACAGGGAACCTATGGCTACACCTTC
j_gene: TRBJ1-2; d_gene: TRBD1; abundance: .; v_gene: TRBV9; CDR3aa: CASSVASGTGYLYGYTF; CDR3nt: TGTGCCAGCAGCGTTGCTTCGGGGACAGGTTATTTGTATGGCTACACCTTC
j_gene: TRBJ2-7; d_gene: .; abundance: .; v_gene: TRBV5-1; CDR3aa: CASSRGIAYEQYF; CDR3nt: TGCGCCAGCAGTCGGGGAATCGCCTACGAGCAGTACTTC
j_gene: TRBJ2-1; d_gene: .; abundance: .; v_gene: TRBV7-3; CDR3aa: CASSLSLDVHEQFF; CDR3nt: TGTGCCAGCAGCTTATCCCTAGATGTGCATGAGCAGTTCTTC
j_gene: TRBJ2-5; d_gene: TRBD2; abundance: once; v_gene: TRBV18; CDR3aa: CASSAAGGSGMETQYF; CDR3nt: TGTGCCAGCTCCGCGGCCGGGGGGTCCGGGATGGAGACCCAGTACTTC
j_gene: TRBJ2-7; d_gene: TRBD2; abundance: .; v_gene: TRBV27; CDR3aa: CASSSSGRGYYEQYF; CDR3nt: TGTGCCAGCAGTTCTAGCGGGAGAGGTTACTACGAGCAGTACTTC
j_gene: TRBJ2-2; d_gene: TRBD1; abundance: .; v_gene: TRBV7-9; CDR3aa: CASAAGTGFYTGELFF; CDR3nt: TGTGCCAGCGCGGCCGGGACAGGGTTCTATACCGGGGAGCTGTTTTTT
j_gene: TRBJ2-1; d_gene: .; abundance: medium-sized; v_gene: TRBV29-1; CDR3aa: CSVELGPDNEQFF; CDR3nt: TGCAGCGTTGAATTGGGCCCCGACAATGAGCAGTTCTTC
j_gene: TRBJ1-2; d_gene: .; abundance: .; v_gene: TRBV12-3/TRBV12-4; CDR3aa: CASSRIDGYTF; CDR3nt: TGTGCCAGCAGCCGGATAGATGGCTACACCTTC
j_gene: TRBJ2-7; d_gene: .; abundance: .; v_gene: TRBV6-5; CDR3aa: CASSSRLGVHSYEQYF; CDR3nt: TGTGCCAGCAGTTCACGACTGGGGGTCCACTCCTACGAGCAGTACTTC
j_gene: TRBJ1-2; d_gene: TRBD1; abundance: .; v_gene: TRBV27; CDR3aa: CASSLGRGQIGYTF; CDR3nt: TGTGCCAGCAGTTTGGGCAGGGGGCAAATTGGCTACACCTTC
j_gene: TRBJ2-7; d_gene: .; abundance: .; v_gene: TRBV11-3; CDR3aa: CASSLETGNYEQYF; CDR3nt: TGTGCCAGCAGCTTAGAGACAGGAAACTACGAGCAGTACTTC
j_gene: TRBJ2-7; d_gene: .; abundance: .; v_gene: TRBV5-4; CDR3aa: CASSLVAGRDEQYF; CDR3nt: TGTGCCAGCAGCTTGGTGGCAGGCAGGGACGAGCAGTACTTC
j_gene: TRBJ1-3; d_gene: .; abundance: .; v_gene: TRBV6-5; CDR3aa: CASKWESSGNTIYF; CDR3nt: TGTGCCAGCAAGTGGGAGAGCTCTGGAAACACCATATATTTT
j_gene: TRBJ2-1; d_gene: .; abundance: .; v_gene: TRBV27; CDR3aa: CASSGGHNEQFF; CDR3nt: TGTGCCAGCAGCGGGGGCCACAATGAGCAGTTCTTC
j_gene: TRBJ2-7; d_gene: .; abundance: .; v_gene: TRBV19; CDR3aa: CASSGRDGASYEQYF; CDR3nt: TGTGCCAGTAGTGGACGGGACGGGGCTTCCTACGAGCAGTACTTC
j_gene: TRBJ1-1; d_gene: TRBD1; abundance: .; v_gene: TRBV29-1; CDR3aa: CSVDRGETEAFF; CDR3nt: TGCAGCGTCGACAGGGGGGAAACTGAAGCTTTCTTT
j_gene: TRBJ2-3; d_gene: TRBD2; abundance: once; v_gene: TRBV18; CDR3aa: CASSPQAGGGTQYF; CDR3nt: TGTGCCAGCTCACCACAAGCGGGAGGGGGAACGCAGTATTTT
j_gene: TRBJ2-3; d_gene: .; abundance: .; v_gene: TRBV5-1; CDR3aa: CASSFAGSTDTQYF; CDR3nt: TGCGCCAGCAGCTTTGCGGGGAGCACAGATACGCAGTATTTT
j_gene: TRBJ1-6; d_gene: .; abundance: .; v_gene: TRBV7-8; CDR3aa: CATRQDNSPLHF; CDR3nt: TGTGCCACCCGACAAGATAATTCACCCCTCCACTTT
j_gene: TRBJ1-1; d_gene: .; abundance: once; v_gene: TRBV6-6; CDR3aa: CASSNTGSRGTEAFF; CDR3nt: TGTGCCAGCAGTAACACAGGGTCCCGGGGCACTGAAGCTTTCTTT
j_gene: TRBJ1-2; d_gene: .; abundance: .; v_gene: TRBV19; CDR3aa: CASSDQGLLRGYGYTF; CDR3nt: TGTGCCAGTAGTGACCAGGGGCTGTTACGTGGCTATGGCTACACCTTC
j_gene: TRBJ2-3; d_gene: .; abundance: once; v_gene: TRBV18; CDR3aa: CASSPVGVASTDTQYF; CDR3nt: TGTGCCAGCTCACCCGTGGGGGTGGCTAGCACAGATACGCAGTATTTT
j_gene: TRBJ2-1; d_gene: TRBD1; abundance: .; v_gene: TRBV6-6; CDR3aa: CASSLGQGAGEQFF; CDR3nt: TGTGCCAGCAGCCTCGGACAGGGGGCGGGGGAGCAGTTCTTC
j_gene: TRBJ2-1; d_gene: .; abundance: .; v_gene: TRBV7-7; CDR3aa: CASSRGRGINNEQFF; CDR3nt: TGTGCCAGCAGCCGAGGCCGGGGCATAAACAATGAGCAGTTCTTC
j_gene: TRBJ2-1; d_gene: .; abundance: .; v_gene: TRBV18; CDR3aa: CASPPPGLASNEQFF; CDR3nt: TGTGCCAGCCCTCCCCCTGGGCTAGCCTCCAATGAGCAGTTCTTC
j_gene: TRBJ1-2; d_gene: .; abundance: .; v_gene: TRBV18; CDR3aa: CASSPTRGESGYTF; CDR3nt: TGTGCCAGCTCACCCACCCGAGGGGAAAGCGGCTACACCTTC
j_gene: TRBJ1-1; d_gene: .; abundance: .; v_gene: TRBV6-5; CDR3aa: CASSLTGNTEAFF; CDR3nt: TGTGCCAGCAGTTTAACAGGGAACACTGAAGCTTTCTTT
j_gene: TRBJ1-5; d_gene: .; abundance: once; v_gene: TRBV6-1; CDR3aa: CASSETWNQPQHF; CDR3nt: TGTGCCAGCAGTGAGACGTGGAATCAGCCCCAGCATTTT
j_gene: TRBJ2-7; d_gene: .; abundance: .; v_gene: TRBV6-2/TRBV6-3; CDR3aa: CASSYGARTSYEQYF; CDR3nt: TGTGCCAGCAGTTACGGAGCGCGAACCTCCTACGAGCAGTACTTC
j_gene: TRBJ2-7; d_gene: TRBD2; abundance: few; v_gene: TRBV18; CDR3aa: CASSPGSGGSLREQYF; CDR3nt: TGTGCCAGCTCACCCGGTAGCGGGGGGTCCCTTCGCGAGCAGTACTTC
j_gene: TRBJ1-6; d_gene: TRBD1; abundance: .; v_gene: TRBV19; CDR3aa: CASRGWGTEHSPLHF; CDR3nt: TGTGCCAGTAGAGGCTGGGGGACAGAGCATTCACCCCTCCACTTT
j_gene: TRBJ1-5; d_gene: TRBD1; abundance: once; v_gene: TRBV15; CDR3aa: CATSSQGGGYQPQHF; CDR3nt: TGTGCCACCAGCAGTCAGGGGGGTGGATATCAGCCCCAGCATTTT
j_gene: TRBJ1-2; d_gene: .; abundance: few; v_gene: TRBV18; CDR3aa: CASSPGHSLYGYTF; CDR3nt: TGTGCCAGCTCACCGGGACACTCTCTCTATGGCTACACCTTC
j_gene: TRBJ1-6; d_gene: .; abundance: .; v_gene: TRBV6-5; CDR3aa: CASRDNPVSPLHF; CDR3nt: TGTGCCAGCAGGGACAATCCGGTTTCACCCCTCCACTTT